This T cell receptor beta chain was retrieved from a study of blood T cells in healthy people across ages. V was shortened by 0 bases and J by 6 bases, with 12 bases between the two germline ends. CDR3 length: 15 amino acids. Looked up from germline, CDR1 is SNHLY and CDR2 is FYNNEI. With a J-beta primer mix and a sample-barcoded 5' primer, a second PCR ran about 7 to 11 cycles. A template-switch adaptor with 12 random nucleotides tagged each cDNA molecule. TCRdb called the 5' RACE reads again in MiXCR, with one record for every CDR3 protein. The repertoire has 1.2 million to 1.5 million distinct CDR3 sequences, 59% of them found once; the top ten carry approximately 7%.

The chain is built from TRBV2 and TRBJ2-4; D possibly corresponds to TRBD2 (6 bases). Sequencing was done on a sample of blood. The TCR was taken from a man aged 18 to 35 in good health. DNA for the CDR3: TGTGCCAGCAGTGAAGCTGCGGGACTTATAAACATTCAGTACTTC. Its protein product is CASSEAAGLINIQYF.